A selection of T cell receptor beta chains follows, all from one sample in a study of OX40 agonist ivuxolimab in advanced cancers. Assay used: immunoSEQ multiplex PCR; TCRdb lists only in-frame clones, some missing. The repertoire consists of 30,000 to 40,000 clones, with about 82% occurring once and the leading ten covering about 25%. The sequencing used CD4+ or CD8+ T cells sorted from blood, collected in a trial of the OX40 agonist ivuxolimab. All receptors derive from an adult with an advanced solid tumor such as melanoma, head and neck, liver or kidney cancer. CDR3s include the opening cysteine and the closing phenylalanine or tryptophan. Clone size, where shown, is once, few, many, or a class for clones that have expanded.

v_call: TRBV7-9
clone_size: .
cdr3_length: 15
j_call: TRBJ2-5
cdr3_aa: CASSLMDSSGQTQYF

v_call: TRBV9
clone_size: medium-sized
cdr3_length: 14
j_call: TRBJ1-2
cdr3_aa: CASSPLQGHYGYTF

v_call: TRBV7-2
clone_size: .
cdr3_length: 15
j_call: TRBJ2-6
cdr3_aa: CASSLVSSGANVLTF

v_call: TRBV14
clone_size: .
cdr3_length: 14
j_call: TRBJ1-2
cdr3_aa: CASSPWDRSYGYTF

v_call: TRBV7-8
clone_size: .
cdr3_length: 12
j_call: TRBJ2-7
cdr3_aa: CASSLGVYEQYF

v_call: TRBV27
clone_size: .
cdr3_length: 15
j_call: TRBJ2-2
cdr3_aa: CASRTGQGDTGELFF

v_call: TRBV13
clone_size: .
cdr3_length: 15
j_call: TRBJ2-3
cdr3_aa: CASSLGPGTTDTQYF

v_call: TRBV27
clone_size: .
cdr3_length: 15
j_call: TRBJ1-1
cdr3_aa: CASSLDPTAGPEAFF

v_call: TRBV9
clone_size: .
cdr3_length: 17
j_call: TRBJ2-4
cdr3_aa: CASSVDGLVGGKNIQYF

v_call: TRBV10-3
clone_size: .
cdr3_length: 16
j_call: TRBJ2-7
cdr3_aa: CAISESLTTGGHEQYF

v_call: TRBV7-6
clone_size: .
cdr3_length: 16
j_call: TRBJ2-3
cdr3_aa: CASSSSSGESTDTQYF

v_call: TRBV5-6
clone_size: .
cdr3_length: 13
j_call: TRBJ2-3
cdr3_aa: CASSPQGTGAQYF

v_call: TRBV28
clone_size: .
cdr3_length: 20
j_call: TRBJ2-6
cdr3_aa: CASTTRGGDRGFSGANVLTF

v_call: TRBV2
clone_size: once
cdr3_length: 13
j_call: TRBJ2-1
cdr3_aa: CASKTVLSNEQFF

v_call: TRBV9
clone_size: .
cdr3_length: 15
j_call: TRBJ2-7
cdr3_aa: CASSDPGQGGYEQYF

v_call: TRBV6-5
clone_size: .
cdr3_length: 15
j_call: TRBJ1-1
cdr3_aa: CASSYSGGMNTEAFF

v_call: TRBV9
clone_size: .
cdr3_length: 16
j_call: TRBJ2-2
cdr3_aa: CASSVRRQSNTGELFF

v_call: TRBV21-1
clone_size: .
cdr3_length: 15
j_call: TRBJ1-5
cdr3_aa: CASTQGAYSNQPQHF